This T cell receptor (beta chain) was captured by sequencing in a study of CD8+CD57+ T cells in acquired aplastic anemia. In the study overall: Mean DNA quantity obtained from sorted CD4+ and CD8+ cells was around 3.2 ug. Study-wide results and limits: A significant difference in CD8+ Simpson's diversity between patients and controls was not found. It was found that roughly 29 CD8+ CDR3 sequences were shared between patients and controls.

This clonotype was seen only once. What it binds is unknown. The CDR3 spans 14 residues. Germline V CDR1 and CDR2: DFQATT, SNEGSKA (reference sequence). Trimming stripped 5 bases from V and 7 bases from J, with 15 bases between. The template for TCR beta VDJ and CDR3 sequence profiling was genomic DNA. Each CDR3 protein is one row after TCRdb ran MiXCR on the reads. The data show roughly 240,000 distinct CDR3 sequences, with approximately 50% seen just once and under 9% held by the top ten. Those patients picked for sequencing had displayed CD8+CD57+ cell expansion on flow cytometry. Patients were untreated when blood was sampled.

This sequence was found in a human donor with aplastic anemia. Material: sorted CD4+, CD8+, or CD8+CD57+ T cells (not recorded which) from PBMCs. The chain uses TRBV20-1 and TRBJ1-6, with D possibly being TRBD1 (6 bases). In DNA form, the CDR3 reads TGCAGTGCTGGAGGGGCAGGGGACAATTCACCCCTCCACTTT. Translated, it gives CSAGGAGDNSPLHF.